The 2 T cell receptor beta chains below come from one sample, sequenced in a study of beta chain features in type 1 diabetes. Overall study results and limits: Moderately but significantly shorter TCRB CDR3s were found in Type 1 diabetes patients in all four CD4+ subsets.

Their specific antigens are unknown. cDNA synthesis used the whole RNA isolate, giving expressed TCRB sequences. Generated by immunoSEQ multiplex PCR, the TCRdb table keeps only in-frame clones and is missing some. The repertoire has more than 300,000 clones, around 12% of them found once; the top ten carry 0.0095% to 0.013%. Sequences were obtained from naive CD4+ T cells from blood. The receptors shown here come from a woman in her late teens or twenties with type 1 diabetes.

This clone was seen only a few times. The CDR3 reads CASSQDGGTGFQEQYF. CDR3 nucleotide sequence: TGTGCCAGCAGCCAAGATGGGGGGACAGGGTTCCAGGAGCAGTACTTC. This chain uses TRBV4-2 with TRBJ2-7; 9 positions match TRBD1. V was clipped by 0 bases and J by 7 bases; unmatched bases: 10. Germline V gene sequence: CDR1 LGHNA, CDR2 YNFKEQ. This CDR3 has 16 residues.

The CDR3 is CASSSHVETQYF. In nucleotides, the CDR3 is TGTGCCAGCAGCTCACACGTGGAGACCCAGTACTTC. The V and J genes are TRBV5-6 and TRBJ2-5, with D unresolved. CDR1 is SGHDT, CDR2 YYEEEE, per germline. V was shortened by 3 bases and J by 5 bases, with 8 bases between the two germline ends. The CDR3 spans 12 residues.